A selection of T cell receptor beta chains follows, all from one sample in a study of beta chain features in type 1 diabetes. The table came from immunoSEQ multiplex PCR; TCRdb's copy has only in-frame clones and leaves some out. The sample holds under 450,000 clones, roughly 16% seen once. Material for sequencing was naive CD4+ T cells from blood. The source of these receptors is a woman between 18 and 29 years old in good health. The CDR3 runs from the conserved cysteine through the conserved F or W. D genes are given only for firm matches. Expanded clones are given a class, and other clones once, few, many or no size at all.

V	J	D	size	CDR3	DNA
TRBV7-2	TRBJ2-5	-	-	CASSFSGSEETQYF	TGTGCCAGCAGCTTCTCGGGATCCGAAGAGACCCAGTACTTC
TRBV27	TRBJ1-3	-	once	CASRTHGGSGNTIYF	TGTGCCAGCAGAACACACGGGGGCTCTGGAAACACCATATATTTT
TRBV6-6	TRBJ2-1	TRBD2	few	CASSPLAGGSGFF	TGTGCCAGCAGTCCCCTAGCGGGAGGGTCGGGATTCTTC
TRBV28	TRBJ2-3	-	few	CAIGVATITDTQYF	TGTGCCATAGGGGTTGCGACAATCACAGATACGCAGTATTTT
TRBV5-1	TRBJ2-5	TRBD1	-	CASSPGQGETQYF	TGCGCCAGCAGCCCAGGACAGGGAGAGACCCAGTACTTC
TRBV7-9	TRBJ1-4	TRBD1	few	CASSRTGGGEKLFF	TGTGCCAGCAGCCGGACAGGGGGCGGTGAAAAACTGTTTTTT
TRBV27	TRBJ1-2	TRBD1	few	CASRTGAARYTF	TGTGCCAGTAGGACAGGGGCCGCCCGCTACACCTTC
TRBV7-9	TRBJ2-3	-	few	CASSPGQLSDTQYF	TGTGCCAGCAGCCCGGGACAATTGTCAGATACGCAGTATTTT
TRBV6-6	TRBJ1-5	-	few	CASSPVAGNQPQHF	TGTGCCAGCAGTCCGGTAGCCGGCAATCAGCCCCAGCATTTT
TRBV5-1	TRBJ1-2	TRBD1	-	CASSVSGTGGLKGYTF	TGCGCCAGCAGCGTATCCGGGACAGGCGGACTGAAGGGCTACACCTTC
TRBV6-5	TRBJ2-5	TRBD2	-	CASSWTSGRPQYF	TGTGCCAGCAGTTGGACTAGCGGGAGGCCCCAGTACTTC
TRBV2	TRBJ2-2	TRBD2	few	CAARGGPGELFF	TGTGCCGCACGGGGGGGACCCGGGGAGCTGTTTTTT
TRBV28	TRBJ2-5	-	-	CASSKPRYQETQYF	TGTGCCAGCAGTAAACCGAGGTACCAAGAGACCCAGTACTTC
TRBV7-2	TRBJ1-2	TRBD1	-	CASSLDNRGYGYTF	TGTGCCAGCAGCTTAGATAACAGGGGGTATGGCTACACCTTC
TRBV7-9	TRBJ2-3	TRBD2	few	CASSSRLAGDTDTQYF	TGTGCCAGCAGTTCAAGACTAGCGGGAGACACAGATACGCAGTATTTT
TRBV6-1	TRBJ2-5	TRBD2	-	CATRVAGEETQYF	TGTGCCACCAGGGTAGCGGGAGAGGAGACCCAGTACTTC
TRBV7-2	TRBJ2-7	-	-	CASSLALYEQYF	TGTGCCAGCAGCTTAGCCCTCTACGAGCAGTACTTC
TRBV4-1	TRBJ1-5	-	-	CASSQDPQVTNQPQHF	TGCGCCAGCAGCCAAGATCCGCAGGTGACCAATCAGCCCCAGCATTTT
TRBV18	TRBJ2-3	-	few	CASSPLEGRSTDTQYF	TGTGCCAGCTCTCCACTGGAGGGACGAAGCACAGATACGCAGTATTTT
TRBV2	TRBJ2-5	-	-	CASSRHEPETQYF	TGTGCCAGCAGTCGCCATGAGCCTGAGACCCAGTACTTC
TRBV29-1	TRBJ2-1	TRBD1	few	CSVIDRGRGSYNEQFF	TGCAGCGTTATCGACAGGGGGCGAGGCTCCTACAATGAGCAGTTCTTC
TRBV7-2	TRBJ2-2	TRBD2	few	CASSFGGRAYSGELFF	TGTGCCAGCAGCTTCGGTGGGAGGGCCTACTCCGGGGAGCTGTTTTTT
TRBV7-2	TRBJ2-1	-	-	CASSLSLVVQFF	TGTGCCAGCAGCTTAAGTCTAGTTGTGCAGTTCTTC
TRBV4-3	TRBJ2-7	TRBD1	few	CASSQRTGGDEQYF	TGCGCCAGCAGTCAGAGGACAGGGGGCGACGAGCAGTACTTC
TRBV30	TRBJ1-2	-	few	CAWSVQLTGYGYTF	TGTGCCTGGAGTGTACAACTGACAGGCTATGGCTACACCTTC
TRBV28	TRBJ2-5	TRBD2	-	CASSRSGRETQYF	TGTGCCAGCAGTCGTAGCGGGCGGGAGACCCAGTACTTC
TRBV9	TRBJ2-2	TRBD2	-	CASSPGLAGAHGELFF	TGTGCCAGCAGCCCCGGACTAGCGGGAGCACACGGGGAGCTGTTTTTT
TRBV5-1	TRBJ2-1	TRBD2	-	CASSLSGTSGPSSYNEQFF	TGCGCCAGCAGCTTATCCGGGACTAGCGGCCCAAGCTCCTACAATGAGCAGTTCTTC
TRBV19	TRBJ1-5	-	few	CASSQGSGQPQHF	TGTGCCAGTAGTCAGGGCAGTGGACAGCCCCAGCATTTT
TRBV4-3	TRBJ2-1	TRBD2	-	CASSQPGLEVVGEQFF	TGCGCCAGCAGCCAACCGGGACTAGAAGTTGTCGGTGAGCAGTTCTTC
TRBV7-8	TRBJ2-1	TRBD2	-	CASRSGGASYNEQFF	TGTGCCAGCAGGAGCGGGGGGGCCTCCTACAATGAGCAGTTCTTC
TRBV5-4	TRBJ2-2	TRBD2	few	CASSSSGRAAGELFF	TGTGCCAGCAGCTCTAGCGGGAGGGCCGCCGGGGAGCTGTTTTTT
TRBV30	TRBJ2-3	-	-	CAWSVLDTQYF	TGTGCCTGGAGTGTACTGGATACGCAGTATTTT
TRBV19	TRBJ2-1	TRBD2	-	CASSIHRTSEYNEQFF	TGTGCCAGTAGTATCCATCGGACTAGCGAGTACAATGAGCAGTTCTTC
TRBV28	TRBJ1-2	-	-	CASSFGARGYTF	TGTGCCAGCAGTTTTGGGGCCAGGGGCTACACCTTC
TRBV7-2	TRBJ2-7	TRBD2	-	CASSPRASGSLRQYF	TGTGCCAGCAGCCCCCGGGCTAGCGGGAGTCTGCGGCAGTACTTC
TRBV18	TRBJ1-2	-	-	CASSLRPPEGYGYTF	TGTGCCAGCTCACTACGACCCCCGGAGGGCTATGGCTACACCTTC
TRBV29-1	TRBJ1-2	TRBD1	-	CSVAPTGGDGYTF	TGCAGCGTCGCCCCGACAGGGGGAGATGGCTACACCTTC